This T cell receptor beta chain was documented in a study of CD8 T cells in ankylosing spondylitis. Broader study findings: A motif in TCR beta, a set of under ten highly homologous variants, appeared characteristic of ankylosing spondylitis blood. A CD8+ phenotype characterized the disease-linked clones, which were relatively rare in peripheral blood.

This CDR3 comprises 17 residues. CDR1 and CDR2 (germline): SGHDN, FVKESK. Trimming took off 4 bases at V and 0 bases at J, with 18 bases between the two ends. This clonotype turned up a few times. Its antigen is not known. Making the TCR beta libraries involved quantitative 5'-RACE with molecular barcodes. MiXCR, applied by TCRdb to the 5' RACE reads, yields one record per CDR3 protein. Of 150,000 to 200,000 distinct CDR3 sequences listed, over 10% are singletons. The V and J genes are TRBV14 and TRBJ1-1; D gene uncertain. The receptor comes from a female donor with ankylosing spondylitis or in good health (not recorded which). The sequencing input was blood, either unsorted or a sorted T cell fraction (not recorded which). The CDR3 DNA reads TGTGCCAGCAGCCTTTTCCCGAAAACGGCCTTGAACACTGAAGCTTTCTTT. This codes for CASSLFPKTALNTEAFF.